These T cell receptor beta chains were read from a single sample in a study of type 1 and type 2 diabetes patients. Each CDR3 protein is one row after TCRdb ran MiXCR on the multiplex PCR reads. Of a few hundred thousand distinct CDR3 sequences in the sample, around 47% were seen once. Sequenced material: peripheral blood mononuclear cells (PBMCs). These receptors were collected from a young man with type 2 diabetes. The CDR3 runs from the conserved cysteine through the conserved F or W. Each record gives: CDR3 protein, CDR3 DNA, clone size, V gene, D gene, J gene. The D gene is left open where the match is weak. Rows may omit the clone size; those that give it use once, few, many or a size class.

CDR3: CASSTRTATASPLHF; DNA: TGTGCCAGCAGTACGAGGACAGCGACGGCCTCACCCCTCCACTTT; size: .; V: TRBV6-6; D: .; J: TRBJ1-6
CDR3: CASSMKDFSGNTIYF; DNA: TGTGCCAGTAGTATGAAGGACTTCTCTGGAAACACCATATATTTT; size: .; V: TRBV19; D: .; J: TRBJ1-3
CDR3: CSAWDRSGYTF; DNA: TGCAGTGCTTGGGACAGATCTGGCTACACCTTC; size: .; V: TRBV20-1; D: TRBD1; J: TRBJ1-2
CDR3: CASSFGPRVAFF; DNA: TGTGCCAGCAGTTTTGGCCCGAGGGTAGCTTTCTTT; size: .; V: TRBV2; D: .; J: TRBJ1-1
CDR3: CASSPLYEQFF; DNA: TGTGCCAGCTCACCTTTGTATGAGCAGTTCTTC; size: .; V: TRBV18; D: .; J: TRBJ2-1
CDR3: CASSPSGGTGDGYTF; DNA: TGTGCCAGCAGCCCGAGCGGGGGTACCGGGGATGGCTACACCTTC; size: .; V: TRBV7-2; D: .; J: TRBJ1-2
CDR3: CASSPTGKFTEAFF; DNA: TGTGCCAGCAGCCCGACAGGGAAGTTCACTGAAGCTTTCTTT; size: .; V: TRBV13; D: TRBD1; J: TRBJ1-1
CDR3: CASSINTEAFF; DNA: TGTGCCAGTAGTATTAACACTGAAGCTTTCTTT; size: many; V: TRBV19; D: .; J: TRBJ1-1
CDR3: CAISESWTGDTEAFF; DNA: TGTGCCATCAGTGAGTCGTGGACAGGGGACACTGAAGCTTTCTTT; size: many; V: TRBV10-3; D: TRBD1; J: TRBJ1-1
CDR3: CASSYGQSSYNEQFF; DNA: TGTGCCAGCAGTTATGGGCAGAGCTCCTACAATGAGCAGTTCTTC; size: few; V: TRBV7-3; D: .; J: TRBJ2-1
CDR3: CASSFLVGMITGELFF; DNA: TGCGCCAGCAGCTTTCTCGTAGGAATGATCACCGGGGAGCTGTTTTTT; size: .; V: TRBV6-5; D: .; J: TRBJ2-2
CDR3: CSATGSGEAFF; DNA: TGCAGTGCTACGGGGTCCGGTGAAGCTTTCTTT; size: .; V: TRBV20-1; D: .; J: TRBJ1-1
CDR3: CASSSDRDQETQYF; DNA: TGTGCCAGCAGCTCGGACAGGGATCAAGAGACCCAGTACTTC; size: .; V: TRBV7-6; D: TRBD1; J: TRBJ2-5
CDR3: CASSPPRGARSYNEQFF; DNA: TGTGCCAGCAGCCCACCCCGGGGGGCGAGGTCCTACAATGAGCAGTTCTTC; size: once; V: TRBV9; D: .; J: TRBJ2-1
CDR3: CASSQVNSPLHF; DNA: TGTGCCAGCAGCCAAGTTAATTCACCCCTCCACTTT; size: .; V: TRBV25-1; D: .; J: TRBJ1-6
CDR3: CASKRGGPDTQYF; DNA: TGTGCCAGCAAAAGGGGGGGCCCAGATACGCAGTATTTT; size: .; V: TRBV12-3/TRBV12-4; D: .; J: TRBJ2-3
CDR3: CASSSGGDEQFF; DNA: TGTGCCAGCAGTTCAGGGGGCGATGAGCAGTTCTTC; size: .; V: TRBV6-5; D: TRBD1; J: TRBJ2-1
CDR3: CASSQLPSDTQYF; DNA: TGTGCCAGCAGCCAATTGCCCTCAGATACGCAGTATTTT; size: .; V: TRBV14; D: .; J: TRBJ2-3
CDR3: CASSLWSGGSSYEQYF; DNA: TGTGCCAGCAGTTTATGGTCGGGAGGGAGCTCCTACGAGCAGTACTTC; size: .; V: TRBV28; D: TRBD2; J: TRBJ2-7
CDR3: CASSLVGQSSNTGELFF; DNA: TGTGCCAGCAGCTTAGTGGGACAAAGCTCAAACACCGGGGAGCTGTTTTTT; size: few; V: TRBV7-2; D: .; J: TRBJ2-2
CDR3: CASSPRDTSSQPQHF; DNA: TGTGCCAGCAGCCCCCGGGACACCTCCAGTCAGCCCCAGCATTTT; size: .; V: TRBV7-2; D: .; J: TRBJ1-5
CDR3: CAISASGGDYNEQFF; DNA: TGTGCCATCAGTGCGAGCGGGGGAGACTACAATGAGCAGTTCTTC; size: .; V: TRBV7-2; D: TRBD2; J: TRBJ2-1
CDR3: CASRQGPAGDQPQHF; DNA: TGTGCCAGCAGACAGGGCCCAGCGGGTGATCAGCCCCAGCATTTT; size: few; V: TRBV2; D: .; J: TRBJ1-5
CDR3: CASSITGNQPQHF; DNA: TGTGCCAGTAGTATAACGGGCAATCAGCCCCAGCATTTT; size: few; V: TRBV7-8; D: .; J: TRBJ1-5
CDR3: CASSADRATNEKLFF; DNA: TGCGCCAGCAGCGCTGACAGAGCAACTAATGAAAAACTGTTTTTT; size: .; V: TRBV5-1; D: .; J: TRBJ1-4
CDR3: CASSLEGNSPLHF; DNA: TGCGCCAGCAGCTTGGAGGGTAATTCACCCCTCCACTTT; size: .; V: TRBV5-1; D: .; J: TRBJ1-6
CDR3: CASRDRTGAGYGYTF; DNA: TGTGCCAGCAGGGACAGAACAGGGGCAGGGTATGGCTACACCTTC; size: .; V: TRBV2; D: TRBD1; J: TRBJ1-2
CDR3: CASRSQKGRPQYF; DNA: TGTGCCAGCAGATCCCAAAAGGGCCGACCACAGTACTTC; size: .; V: TRBV6-5; D: .; J: TRBJ2-7
CDR3: CASSEPGGERETGELFF; DNA: TGTGCCAGCAGTGAACCGGGGGGGGAGCGGGAGACCGGGGAGCTGTTTTTT; size: .; V: TRBV2; D: TRBD2; J: TRBJ2-2
CDR3: CASSSTNNEQFF; DNA: TGTGCCAGCAGCTCGACGAACAATGAGCAGTTCTTC; size: .; V: TRBV7-9; D: .; J: TRBJ2-1
CDR3: CASSEYTSSPGNTIYF; DNA: TGTGCCAGCAGTGAATATACCAGCTCCCCTGGAAACACCATATATTTT; size: few; V: TRBV25-1; D: .; J: TRBJ1-3
CDR3: CAAQTGTYGYTF; DNA: TGTGCCGCCCAGACGGGGACTTATGGCTACACCTTC; size: .; V: TRBV28; D: .; J: TRBJ1-2
CDR3: CSAAEGLGYTF; DNA: TGCAGTGCAGCCGAAGGGTTGGGCTACACCTTC; size: .; V: TRBV20-1; D: .; J: TRBJ1-2
CDR3: CAWTPTELYGYTF; DNA: TGTGCCTGGACCCCGACAGAACTCTATGGCTACACCTTC; size: few; V: TRBV30; D: .; J: TRBJ1-2
CDR3: CASSSESWVSGGGETQYF; DNA: TGTGCCAGCAGTTCAGAGAGCTGGGTTAGCGGGGGAGGAGAGACCCAGTACTTC; size: .; V: TRBV12-3/TRBV12-4; D: TRBD2; J: TRBJ2-5
CDR3: CASSVRDTALYGYTF; DNA: TGTGCCAGCAGCGTCCGGGACACCGCACTTTATGGCTACACCTTC; size: few; V: TRBV9; D: .; J: TRBJ1-2
CDR3: CASSLGNSEAFF; DNA: TGTGCCAGCAGCTTAGGGAACAGCGAAGCTTTCTTT; size: few; V: TRBV7-6; D: .; J: TRBJ1-1
CDR3: CASSFDPGRSMNTEAFF; DNA: TGTGCCAGCAGCTTTGATCCTGGACGTTCCATGAACACTGAAGCTTTCTTT; size: .; V: TRBV7-2; D: .; J: TRBJ1-1
CDR3: CASTLGRSTEAFF; DNA: TGTGCCAGCACCCTAGGGAGGTCCACTGAAGCTTTCTTT; size: .; V: TRBV2; D: .; J: TRBJ1-1
CDR3: CASSLEGFGDGYTF; DNA: TGTGCCAGCAGCTTAGAAGGTTTTGGGGATGGCTACACCTTC; size: .; V: TRBV7-6; D: .; J: TRBJ1-2
CDR3: CSGGRGDSPLHF; DNA: TGCAGTGGGGGCAGGGGGGATTCACCCCTCCACTTT; size: .; V: TRBV20-1; D: TRBD1; J: TRBJ1-6